This TCR beta chain was recovered during a study of radiotherapy plus CTLA-4 blockade in lung cancer. For the study at large: Patients showed objective responses in 15% to 20% of cases, and disease control was achieved by over 25%. Whole-study results and caveats: Clones derived from tumor TCRs expanded in blood after radiotherapy plus ipilimumab.

Generated by immunoSEQ multiplex PCR, the TCRdb table keeps only in-frame clones and is missing some. The data show approximately 110,000 clones, around 84% seen once. The germline V and J ends were trimmed by 7 bases and 4 bases, with 13 bases remaining between them. The CDR3 sequence is 13 residues long. The germline CDR1 and CDR2 sequences are SNHLY and FYNNEI. About this clone: Its antigen is currently unknown.

The source material was peripheral blood, sampled from a patient treated with radiotherapy plus ipilimumab. The clonotype comes from a human donor with non-small cell lung cancer that progressed on radiotherapy plus ipilimumab. Some clones in this sample may be carry-over from other donors' samples. The V and J genes are TRBV2 and TRBJ1-2; TRBD1 might be the D (6 bases). The CDR3 sequence is CASIPDSFYGYTF. The CDR3 bases are TGTGCCAGCATCCCGGACAGTTTCTATGGCTACACCTTC. Supplemented by reference TRBV2 and TRBJ1-2, the full variable domain reads EPEVTQTPSHQVTQMGQEVILRCVPISNHLYFYWYRQILGQKVEFLVSFYNNEISEKSEIFDDQFSVERPDGSNFTLKIRSTKLEDSAMYFCASIPDSFYGYTFGSGTRLTVV.